A single sample gave rise to the 2 T cell receptor beta chains below, sequenced in a study of cytomegalovirus exposure and HLA in healthy donors (dated by TCRdb to about 2017). Preparation of the library involved the immunoSEQ multiplex PCR assay. For the multiplex PCR, a mixture combining 60 forward primers for TCR Vbeta segments and 13 reverse primers for TCR Jbeta segments was used. The clones in this table, taken by TCRdb from immuneACCESS, are in-frame only. Not every clone is retained; where verified, under half of the shortfall comes from an unresolved V gene, and the cause of the rest is unknown. Across this sample there are 75,000 to 90,000 clones, with about 9.4% seen only once. Roughly 22% of the sample is held by the ten biggest clonotypes. The sequenced sample consisted of PBMCs. Receptors were obtained from a man between 60 and 75 years old in good health and CMV-seropositive.

This chain links TRBV5-1 with TRBJ2-7; TRBD2 aligns across 12 bases. Trimming took 0 bases from V and 5 from J; bases not matched to a gene: 3. The germline CDR1 and CDR2 sequences are SGHRS and YFSETQ. The CDR3 is 15 amino acids. The CDR3 loop is CASSLVLAGGNEQYF. DNA of the CDR3: TGCGCCAGCAGCTTGGTACTAGCGGGAGGTAACGAGCAGTACTTC.

This clone was observed a few times. The J gene is TRBJ2-2, the V gene TRBV5-1; 9 bases are a match to TRBD1. The junction had 4 bases not matched to a gene; V was cut back by 3 bases and J by 4 bases. In germline, CDR1 is SGHRS, CDR2 YFSETQ. This CDR3 spans 15 amino acids. CDR3 residues: CASSWGQGGTGELFF. CDR3 nucleotide sequence: TGCGCCAGCAGCTGGGGACAGGGTGGCACCGGGGAGCTGTTTTTT.